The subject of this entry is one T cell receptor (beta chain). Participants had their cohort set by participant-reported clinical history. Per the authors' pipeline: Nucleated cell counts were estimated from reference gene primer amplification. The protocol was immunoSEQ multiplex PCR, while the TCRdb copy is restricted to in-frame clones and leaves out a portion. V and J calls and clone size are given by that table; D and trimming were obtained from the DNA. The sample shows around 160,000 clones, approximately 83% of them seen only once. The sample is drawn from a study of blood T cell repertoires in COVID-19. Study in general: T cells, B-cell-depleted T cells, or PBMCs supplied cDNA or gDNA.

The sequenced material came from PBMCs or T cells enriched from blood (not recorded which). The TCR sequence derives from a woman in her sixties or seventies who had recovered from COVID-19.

The CDR3 region is CASSLASGVYNEQFF. The CDR3 nucleotides read TGCGCCAGCAGCTTGGCCTCAGGGGTCTACAATGAGCAGTTCTTC. V usage is TRBV5-1 and J usage is TRBJ2-1; D is possibly TRBD1 (6 bases). Deletions cut 0 bases from V and 3 bases from J, with 10 bases between. The CDR3 extends over 15 amino acids. Germline-derived CDR1 and CDR2 are SGHRS and YFSETQ.